The 23 T cell receptor beta chains below were found in one sample sequenced in a study of cytomegalovirus exposure and HLA in healthy donors. The PCR contained 60 Vbeta and 13 Jbeta primers. Data came from immunoSEQ multiplex PCR; TCRdb stores just in-frame clones and leaves some out. The table counts roughly 71,000 clones; 5% lies in the top ten. The sample comprised PBMCs. These receptors all stem from a woman between 35 and 50 years old in good health and CMV-seropositive.

J is TRBJ1-1 and V is TRBV2, with 11 bases identical to TRBD1. V was pared by 5 bases and J by 4 bases, with 3 bases of the junction left unmatched. The CDR3 is 14 amino acids. Germline lookup yields CDR1 SNHLY and CDR2 FYNNEI. In DNA form, the CDR3 reads TGTGCCAGCAGTTTGGACAGGGGGCCCACTGAAGCTTTCTTT. Amino acid sequence: CASSLDRGPTEAFF.

The V gene is TRBV29-1, the J gene TRBJ2-7, with D perhaps TRBD2 (5 bases). V was cut by 6 bases and J by 3 bases, with 18 bases left in between. In germline, CDR1 is SQVTM, CDR2 ANQGSEA. This CDR3 is built from 14 residues. CDR3 coding DNA: TGCAGCGTCGGCCAAAGAGGGCCCCACTACGAGCAGTACTTC. This translates into CSVGQRGPHYEQYF.

This chain uses TRBV27 with TRBJ1-1, with 7 positions matching TRBD1. The length of the CDR3 is 15 residues. Trimming at V came to 5 bases and at J to 5 bases, leaving 11 bases not matched to a gene. Per the germline V gene, CDR1 is MNHEY and CDR2 is SMNVEV (reference sequence). CDR3 loop: CASSRGEGGRTEAFF. CDR3 nucleotides: TGTGCCAGCAGTAGGGGCGAAGGGGGCAGAACTGAAGCTTTCTTT.

V usage is TRBV15 and J usage is TRBJ1-5; D remains ambiguous. The V end lost 1 base, the J end lost 9 bases, and 10 bases lay between the germline ends. This CDR3 has 13 amino acids. Germline V gene lookup returns CDR1 LNHNV and CDR2 YYDKDF (reference sequence). The CDR3 protein is CATSRALVAPQHF. CDR3 bases: TGTGCCACCAGCAGAGCCTTAGTCGCGCCCCAGCATTTT.

V usage is TRBV5-4 and J usage is TRBJ1-1; D perhaps matches TRBD1 (6 bases). The V and J ends lost 4 bases and 2 bases respectively, with 15 bases between them. CDR1 is SGHNT, CDR2 YYREEE, per germline (reference sequence). The CDR3 runs 15 residues. CDR3 DNA: TGTGCCAGCAGCCCCACAGGGTTATCTAACACTGAAGCTTTCTTT. Its translation: CASSPTGLSNTEAFF.

In regard to this clone: The sample holds other DNA sequences that translate to the same CDR3. The chain joins TRBV5-1 to TRBJ2-5; D is uncertain. Trimming removed 2 bases at V and 1 base at J, with 3 bases between. CDR3 length: 12 residues. CDR1 is SGHRS and CDR2 is YFSETQ in the germline V gene. The CDR3 DNA is TGCGCCAGCAGCTTAGCCCAAGAGACCCAGTACTTC. Protein product: CASSLAQETQYF.

The rearrangement links TRBV18 to TRBJ2-5, with 7 bases fitting TRBD1. The DNA end lines up better with TRBJ2-7; the J call may be wrong. CDR3 size: 15 residues. Germline CDR1 is KGHSH and CDR2 is LQKENI. The CDR3 is CASSPTGQTHYEQYF. DNA for the CDR3: TGTGCCAGCTCACCTACGGGACAGACGCACTACGAGCAGTACTTC.

The rearrangement uses TRBV5-1 and TRBJ2-5; 13 nucleotides match TRBD2. The CDR3 is made up of 16 amino acids. With 4 bases clipped from V and 5 bases from J, the junction kept 8 bases outside the gene matches. Germline assignment: CDR1 SGHRS and CDR2 YFSETQ. CDR3 DNA sequence: TGCGCCAGCAGCCGCCGACTAGCGGGAGGCGGGGAGACCCAGTACTTC. It yields the protein CASSRRLAGGGETQYF.

The V call is TRBV7-2, the J call TRBJ2-7; D might be TRBD1 (6 bases). Germline values: CDR1 SGHTA, CDR2 FQGNSA. This CDR3 is 14 amino acids long. Between the trimmed V and J ends, which lost 4 bases and 0 bases, there was a span of 10 bases. In DNA, the CDR3 is TGTGCCAGCAGCTCACGACAGGACTCCTACGAGCAGTACTTC. Translation gives CASSSRQDSYEQYF.

This sequence joins TRBV4-3 and TRBJ1-5; D is ambiguous. The germline V gene encodes CDR1 LGHNA and CDR2 YSLEER. The CDR3 extends over 15 amino acids. Deletions cut 1 base from V and 4 bases from J, with 11 bases between. The CDR3 loop is CASSQVYSGNQPQHF. CDR3 nucleotide sequence: TGCGCCAGCAGCCAAGTTTATTCGGGGAATCAGCCCCAGCATTTT.

This chain connects TRBV19 to TRBJ2-7, with D perhaps matching TRBD1 (6 bases). From germline, CDR1 is LNHDA and CDR2 SQIVND (reference sequence). The ends were cut back, 1 base at V and 3 bases at J, with 7 bases in the middle. The length of the CDR3 is 13 residues. CDR3 DNA: TGTGCCAGTAGTATAGGAGGGGGCTACGAGCAGTACTTC. Encoded protein: CASSIGGGYEQYF.

The rearrangement uses TRBV30 and TRBJ1-1, with D possibly matching TRBD1 (5 bases). Germline CDR1 GTSNPN, CDR2 SVGIG (reference sequence). CDR3 length equals 15 residues. V shed 3 bases and J shed 1 base, with 15 bases lying between them. CDR3 sequence (DNA): TGTGCCTGGAGCGATGGGGGGTTTGGGAACACTGAAGCTTTCTTT. It yields the protein CAWSDGGFGNTEAFF.

V is TRBV7-3 and J is TRBJ2-1; 7 bases map to TRBD2. The germline V gene encodes CDR1 SGHTA and CDR2 FQGTGA. The CDR3 runs to 15 residues. With 4 bases clipped from V and 0 bases from J, the junction kept 3 bases outside the gene matches. The CDR3 region has the DNA TGTGCCAGCAGCTCCCGGGGGGACTCCTACAATGAGCAGTTCTTC. Translation: CASSSRGDSYNEQFF.

Frequency places this clone as medium-sized (0.01 to 0.1%). The CDR3 nucleotides read TGTGCCAGCAGTGAAGCGCTAGCGGGGGGGCCAGATACGCAGTATTTT. It encodes CASSEALAGGPDTQYF. This chain joins TRBV6-1 and TRBJ2-3, with 12 nucleotides matching TRBD2. With V trimmed by 0 bases and J by 4 bases, 2 bases remained unmatched. The length of the CDR3 is 16 residues. CDR1 is MNHNS, CDR2 SASEGT, per germline.

V is TRBV4-3 and J is TRBJ1-3, with 14 bases aligning to TRBD2. Matching the DNA end better, TRBJ2-2 makes the J call doubtful. Germline V gives CDR1 LGHNA, CDR2 YSLEER. The CDR3 contains 19 residues. Written as DNA, the CDR3 is TGCGCCAGCAGCCATCCCGGACTAGCGGGGGGCCAGAACACCGGGGAGCTGTTTTTT. This gives the protein CASSHPGLAGGQNTGELFF.

This chain joins TRBV7-3 and TRBJ2-2; D perhaps matches TRBD2 (5 bases). The germline V and J ends were trimmed by 3 bases and 5 bases, with 10 bases remaining between them. This CDR3 is built from 14 residues. Germline CDR1 is SGHTA and CDR2 is FQGTGA. CDR3 bases: TGTGCCAGCAGCTTTGGAGGTCGGACCGGGGAGCTGTTTTTT. It encodes CASSFGGRTGELFF.

V is TRBV7-3 and J is TRBJ2-3, with 8 nucleotides matching TRBD2. Germline CDR1 and CDR2: SGHTA and FQGTGA. The J segment lost 5 bases and the V segment lost 1 base, leaving 2 bases of the junction unmatched. CDR3 size: 14 residues. DNA for the CDR3: TGTGCCAGCAGCTTAAGCGGGGGGCGAGATACGCAGTATTTT. Translation: CASSLSGGRDTQYF.

V gene TRBV19 combines with J gene TRBJ2-1, with D possibly TRBD2 on 5 matching bases. Germline CDR1 reads LNHDA; CDR2 reads SQIVND (reference sequence). Between the trimmed V and J ends, which lost 5 bases and 6 bases, there was a span of 11 bases. CDR3 length: 13 residues. The CDR3 nucleotides read TGTGCCAGTAGTCCTACTAGTGGCAATGAGCAGTTCTTC. This encodes CASSPTSGNEQFF.

This chain connects TRBV5-1 to TRBJ1-1; D is possibly TRBD1 (6 bases). Germline V CDR1 and CDR2: SGHRS, YFSETQ. The CDR3 length is 14 residues. The V end was cut by 4 bases, the J end by 1 base, with 11 bases between. CDR3 residues: CASSPKQGNTEAFF. Here the CDR3 DNA reads TGCGCCAGCAGCCCAAAACAGGGGAACACTGAAGCTTTCTTT.

The rearrangement uses TRBV7-9 and TRBJ1-1; 7 bases are shared with TRBD1. Germline V lookup: CDR1 SEHNR, CDR2 FQNEAQ (reference sequence). Losses at the gene ends were 5 bases for V and 3 bases for J; bases not matched to a gene: 9. The CDR3 covers 15 residues. DNA of the CDR3: TGTGCCAGCAGCCCTTCACCCGGGACAGACACTGAAGCTTTCTTT. Translated: CASSPSPGTDTEAFF.

The V call is TRBV6-1, the J call TRBJ2-3; D gene ambiguous. In germline, CDR1 is MNHNS, CDR2 SASEGT. The germline V and J ends were trimmed by 11 bases and 1 base, with 13 bases remaining between them. This CDR3 is 13 amino acids long. The CDR3 DNA follows: TGTGCCTCCCGGAAACGGGGCACAGATACGCAGTATTTT. Encoded protein: CASRKRGTDTQYF.

The chain uses TRBV30 and TRBJ1-4, with TRBD1 matching over 9 bases. V shed 2 bases, J shed 7 bases, and the junction held 8 bases outside the gene matches. The CDR3 length is 15 residues. The germline CDR1 and CDR2 sequences are GTSNPN and SVGIG (reference sequence). The CDR3 bases are TGTGCCTGGAGTAAAAGGGGACAGGGTCGTGAAAAACTGTTTTTT. Its protein product is CAWSKRGQGREKLFF.

The chain joins TRBV30 to TRBJ2-1; D possibly corresponds to TRBD1 (5 bases). Per germline, CDR1 GTSNPN and CDR2 SVGIG (reference sequence). CDR3 size: 11 residues. V was clipped by 2 bases and J by 9 bases, with 8 bases between them. The CDR3 region is CAWSWQGEQFF. CDR3 nucleotides: TGTGCCTGGAGTTGGCAGGGTGAGCAGTTCTTC. Based on the CDR3 plus reference TRBV30 and TRBJ2-1, the full variable domain is SQTIHQWPATLVQPVGSPLSLECTVEGTSNPNLYWYRQAAGRGLQLLFYSVGIGQISSEVPQNLSASRPQDRQFILSSKKLLLSDSGFYLCAWSWQGEQFFGPGTRLTVL.